One sample yielded the 8 T cell receptor beta chains listed below, sequenced in a study of OX40 agonist ivuxolimab in advanced cancers. The assay was immunoSEQ multiplex PCR, and TCRdb's table has in-frame clones only and misses some. The data contain tens of thousands of clones, approximately 89% of them seen just once; the ten biggest clones take up 0.5% to 0.6%. The input for sequencing was CD4+ or CD8+ T cells sorted from blood, taken in a trial of the OX40 agonist ivuxolimab. The source is an adult with an advanced solid tumor such as melanoma, head and neck, liver or kidney cancer.

The chain employs TRBV28 and TRBJ1-1; D is possibly TRBD1 (5 bases). The CDR3 spans 14 residues. V was clipped by 5 bases and J by 1 base, with 11 bases between them. CDR1 is MDHEN, CDR2 SYDVKM, per germline. CDR3 sequence (DNA): TGTGCCAGCAGTGACGCAGGGAGGAACACTGAAGCTTTCTTT. It specifies CASSDAGRNTEAFF. The entire variable domain, with the rest obtained from reference TRBV28 and TRBJ1-1, is as follows: DVKVTQSSRYLVKRTGEKVFLECVQDMDHENMFWYRQDPGLGLRLIYFSYDVKMKEKGDIPEGYSVSREKKERFSLILESASTNQTSMYLCASSDAGRNTEAFFGQGTRLTVV.

This rearrangement joins TRBV19 to TRBJ1-5, with D possibly matching TRBD1 (5 bases). Trimming left V 1 base short and J 4 bases short, with 8 bases between. This CDR3 comprises 14 residues. Germline V lookup: CDR1 LNHDA, CDR2 SQIVND (reference sequence). The CDR3 sequence is CASSIAQGNQPQHF. The CDR3, as DNA: TGTGCCAGTAGTATAGCCCAGGGAAATCAGCCCCAGCATTTT.

The rearrangement joins TRBV7-8 to TRBJ1-1, with TRBD1 identical over 12 bases. Trimming took 1 base from V and 3 from J; bases not matched to a gene: 6. The CDR3 length is 17 residues. Germline CDR1 and CDR2: SGHVS and FQNEAQ. The CDR3 is CASSLGGTGGRDTEAFF. The CDR3 coding sequence is TGTGCCAGCAGCTTAGGTGGGACAGGGGGCCGGGACACTGAAGCTTTCTTT.

In this sample, this clone turned up a few times. The chain is built from TRBV6-1 and TRBJ1-5; D is uncertain. The CDR3 has 19 amino acids. V was cut by 0 bases and J by 0 bases, with 18 bases left in between. Per the germline V gene, CDR1 is MNHNS and CDR2 is SASEGT. CDR3 region: CASSEAPNMGIYSNQPQHF. The CDR3 DNA is TGTGCCAGCAGTGAAGCACCGAATATGGGAATATATAGCAATCAGCCCCAGCATTTT.

Points on this clone: This same CDR3 is encoded by further DNA sequences in the sample. J is TRBJ1-1 and V is TRBV5-1, with D possibly TRBD1 on 6 matching bases. The CDR3 sequence is 15 residues long. The V end lost 0 bases, the J end lost 4 bases, and 13 bases lay between the germline ends. Germline lookup yields CDR1 SGHRS and CDR2 YFSETQ. The CDR3 loop reads CASSLDGRGGTEAFF. CDR3 nucleotide sequence: TGCGCCAGCAGCTTGGATGGCAGGGGTGGCACTGAAGCTTTCTTT.

This clone was recorded once. This chain connects TRBV19 to TRBJ1-1; 8 nucleotides align to TRBD1. The CDR3 spans 17 residues. Germline V gene data show CDR1 as LNHDA and CDR2 as SQIVND (reference sequence). With 4 bases clipped from V and 0 bases from J, the junction kept 10 bases outside the gene matches. CDR3 in DNA: TGTGCCAGTAGTAATTGGGGACAGGATCGGGTGAACACTGAAGCTTTCTTT. Translated, it gives CASSNWGQDRVNTEAFF. The full variable domain, with the rest looked up from reference TRBV19 and TRBJ1-1, is DGGITQSPKYLFRKEGQNVTLSCEQNLNHDAMYWYRQDPGQGLRLIYYSQIVNDFQKGDIAEGYSVSREKKESFPLTVTSAQKNPTAFYLCASSNWGQDRVNTEAFFGQGTRLTVV.

The gene calls are TRBV7-2 and TRBJ2-3; D remains ambiguous. Germline CDR1 and CDR2: SGHTA and FQGNSA. V was clipped by 7 bases and J by 7 bases, with 12 bases between them. This CDR3 is 12 amino acids long. CDR3: CASTSSLYTQYF. DNA of the CDR3: TGTGCCAGCACCTCCAGCTTATATACGCAGTATTTT.

The chain recombines TRBV7-3 with TRBJ2-2; no clear D gene. This CDR3 comprises 12 residues. V lost 4 bases, J lost 5 bases, and 5 bases lay in between. Germline CDR1 is SGHTA and CDR2 is FQGTGA. Here the CDR3 reads CASSWRTGELFF. The CDR3 DNA follows: TGTGCCAGCAGCTGGCGGACCGGGGAGCTGTTTTTT.